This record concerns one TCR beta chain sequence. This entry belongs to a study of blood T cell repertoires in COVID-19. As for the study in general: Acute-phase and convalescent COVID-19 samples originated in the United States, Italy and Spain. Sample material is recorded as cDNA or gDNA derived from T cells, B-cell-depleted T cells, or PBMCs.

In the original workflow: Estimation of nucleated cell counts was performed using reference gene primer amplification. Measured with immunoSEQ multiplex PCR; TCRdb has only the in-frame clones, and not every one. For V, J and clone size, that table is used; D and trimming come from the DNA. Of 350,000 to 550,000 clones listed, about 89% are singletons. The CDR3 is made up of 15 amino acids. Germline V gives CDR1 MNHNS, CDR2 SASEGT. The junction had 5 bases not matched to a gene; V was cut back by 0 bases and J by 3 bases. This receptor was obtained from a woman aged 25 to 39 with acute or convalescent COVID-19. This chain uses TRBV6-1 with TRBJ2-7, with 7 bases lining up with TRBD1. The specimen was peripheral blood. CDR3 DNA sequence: TGTGCCAGCAGTGAAGCGGAGACAGGGCTCTACGAGCAGTACTTC. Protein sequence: CASSEAETGLYEQYF.